What follows are 7 T cell receptor beta chains derived from one specimen sequenced in a study of control samples from healthy donors and cancer patients. The repertoire was sequenced with immunoSEQ multiplex PCR; TCRdb's copy has only in-frame clones and lacks some. The data contain tens of thousands of clones, 88% of them seen just once; the ten biggest clones take up around 40%. The sample taken for sequencing was PBMCs. The receptors were gathered from a man aged 50-59 years with head and neck cancer.

Concerning this clone: A read error may produce the germline difference seen at one junction end. The J gene is TRBJ1-5, the V gene TRBV28; tentative D call: TRBD1 (5 bases). The CDR3 loop spans 16 amino acids. Germline loops: CDR1 MDHEN, CDR2 SYDVKM. The CDR3 is CASSLLTIRGNQPQHF. The CDR3 nucleotides are TGTGCCAGCAGTTTATTAACAATCCGGGGCAACCAGCCCCAGCATTTT.

The chain recombines TRBV27 with TRBJ2-6; 13 bases match TRBD2. Trimming cost V 6 bases and J 0 bases; bases outside gene matches: 2. The CDR3 consists of 17 residues. CDR1 MNHEY and CDR2 SMNVEV come from the germline V gene (reference sequence). The CDR3, as DNA: TGTGCCAGCAGACTAGCGGGAGGGACCTCTGGGGCCAACGTCCTGACTTTC. It yields the protein CASRLAGGTSGANVLTF.

The chain has TRBV4-1 and TRBJ2-6; D is unresolved. The CDR3 has 17 amino acids. V lost 1 base to trimming and J lost 1 base, with 11 bases between them. The germline gives CDR1 MGHRA, CDR2 YSYEKL. The CDR3 nucleotides read TGCGCCAGCAGCCAAGTCCGAGACTCATCTGGGGCCAACGTCCTGACTTTC. Amino acids: CASSQVRDSSGANVLTF.

V and J are TRBV7-9 and TRBJ1-5; 8 bases map to TRBD1. With 5 bases clipped from V and 8 bases from J, the junction kept 11 bases outside the gene matches. Germline V CDR1 and CDR2: SEHNR, FQNEAQ (reference sequence). This CDR3 has 15 residues. The CDR3 here is CASSPAGGHGEPQHF. CDR3 sequence (DNA): TGTGCCAGCAGCCCGGCAGGGGGCCACGGAGAGCCCCAGCATTTT.

The CDR3 is CASARDRGDLNEKLFF. The CDR3 DNA reads as TGTGCCAGCGCCCGGGACAGGGGGGATTTAAATGAAAAACTGTTTTTT. The chain links TRBV2 to TRBJ1-4; 11 bases agree with TRBD1. Unmatched junction bases numbered 10, after V lost 8 bases and J lost 5 bases. CDR3 length: 16 amino acids. Germline V lookup: CDR1 SNHLY, CDR2 FYNNEI.

V is TRBV30 and J is TRBJ2-3, with 9 bases fitting TRBD1. Germline V gene lookup returns CDR1 GTSNPN and CDR2 SVGIG (reference sequence). The V segment lost 4 bases and the J segment 0 bases; nucleotides outside the gene matches: 17. The CDR3 loop spans 19 amino acids. The CDR3, as DNA: TGTGCCTGGACCCCTCCCCGACAGGGGGGTGGGTCTAGCACAGATACGCAGTATTTT. Translating gives CAWTPPRQGGGSSTDTQYF.

The chain recombines TRBV5-1 with TRBJ1-5, with D possibly TRBD1 on 5 matching bases. Germline V CDR1 and CDR2: SGHRS, YFSETQ. The CDR3 totals 18 residues. V was shortened by 4 bases and J by 7 bases, with 27 bases between the two germline ends. The CDR3 DNA reads as TGCGCCAGCAGCCCTGGGGCAGCGACATCCGCCGAGGGCCAGCCCCAGCATTTT. Translation: CASSPGAATSAEGQPQHF.